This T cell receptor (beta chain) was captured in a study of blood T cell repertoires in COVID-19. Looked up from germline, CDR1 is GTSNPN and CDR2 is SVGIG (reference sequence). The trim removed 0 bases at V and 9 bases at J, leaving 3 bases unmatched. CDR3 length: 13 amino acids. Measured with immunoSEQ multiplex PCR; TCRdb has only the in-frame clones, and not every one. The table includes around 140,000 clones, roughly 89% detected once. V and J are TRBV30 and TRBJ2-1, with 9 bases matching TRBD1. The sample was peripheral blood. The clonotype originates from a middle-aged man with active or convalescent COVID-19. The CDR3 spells CAWSVGGQGEQFF. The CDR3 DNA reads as TGTGCCTGGAGTGTAGGGGGACAGGGTGAGCAGTTCTTC.